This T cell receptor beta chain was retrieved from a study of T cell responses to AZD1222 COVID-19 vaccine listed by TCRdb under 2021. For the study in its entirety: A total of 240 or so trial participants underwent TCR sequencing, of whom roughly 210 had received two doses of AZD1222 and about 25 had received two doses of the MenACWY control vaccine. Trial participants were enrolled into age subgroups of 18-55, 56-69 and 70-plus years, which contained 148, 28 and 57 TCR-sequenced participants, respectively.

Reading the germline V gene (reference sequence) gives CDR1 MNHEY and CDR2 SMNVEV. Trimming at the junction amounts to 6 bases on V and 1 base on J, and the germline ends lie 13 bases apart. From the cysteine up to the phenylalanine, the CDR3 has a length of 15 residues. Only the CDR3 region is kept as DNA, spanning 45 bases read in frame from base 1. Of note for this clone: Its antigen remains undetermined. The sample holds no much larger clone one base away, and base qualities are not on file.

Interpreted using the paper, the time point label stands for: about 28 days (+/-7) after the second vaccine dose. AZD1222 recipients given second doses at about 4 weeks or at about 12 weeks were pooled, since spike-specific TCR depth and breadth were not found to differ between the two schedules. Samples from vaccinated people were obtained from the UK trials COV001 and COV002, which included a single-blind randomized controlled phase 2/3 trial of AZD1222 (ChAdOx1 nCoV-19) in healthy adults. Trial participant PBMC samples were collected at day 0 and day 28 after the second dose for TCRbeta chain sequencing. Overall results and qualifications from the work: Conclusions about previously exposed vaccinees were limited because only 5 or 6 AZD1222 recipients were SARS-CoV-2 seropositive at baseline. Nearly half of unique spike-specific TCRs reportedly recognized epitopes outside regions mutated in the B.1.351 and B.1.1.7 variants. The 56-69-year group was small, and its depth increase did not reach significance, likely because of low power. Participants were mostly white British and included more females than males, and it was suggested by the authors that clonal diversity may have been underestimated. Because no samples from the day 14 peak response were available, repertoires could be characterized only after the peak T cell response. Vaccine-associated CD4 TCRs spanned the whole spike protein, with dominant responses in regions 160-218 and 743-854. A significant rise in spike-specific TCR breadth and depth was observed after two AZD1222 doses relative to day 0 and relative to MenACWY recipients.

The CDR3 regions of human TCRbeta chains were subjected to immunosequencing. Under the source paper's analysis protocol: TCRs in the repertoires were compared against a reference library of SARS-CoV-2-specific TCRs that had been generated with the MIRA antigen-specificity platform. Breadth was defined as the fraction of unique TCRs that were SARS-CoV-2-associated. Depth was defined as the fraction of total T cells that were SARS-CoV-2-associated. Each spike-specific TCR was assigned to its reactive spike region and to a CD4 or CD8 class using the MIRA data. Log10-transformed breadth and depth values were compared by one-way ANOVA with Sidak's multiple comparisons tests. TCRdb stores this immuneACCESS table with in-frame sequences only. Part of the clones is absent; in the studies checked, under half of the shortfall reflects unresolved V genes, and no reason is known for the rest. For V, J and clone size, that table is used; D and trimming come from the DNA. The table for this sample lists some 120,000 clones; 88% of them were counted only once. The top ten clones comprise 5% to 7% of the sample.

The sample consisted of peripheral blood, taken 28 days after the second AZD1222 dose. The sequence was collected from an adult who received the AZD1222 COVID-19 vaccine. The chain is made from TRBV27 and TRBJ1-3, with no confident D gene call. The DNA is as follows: TGTGCCAGCAGACCCCAACACGTGTCTGGAAACACCATATATTTT. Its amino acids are CASRPQHVSGNTIYF.